One sample yielded the 8 T cell receptor beta chains listed below, sequenced in a study of T cell repertoires in cytomegalovirus infection. Their specific antigens are unknown. TCRdb analysed the reads with MiXCR anew, one entry per CDR3 protein. The repertoire holds roughly 920,000 distinct CDR3 sequences, with less than 40% as singletons. The sample in question was cultured CD8+ T cells from PBMCs, obtained from culture after CMV antigen stimulation. The receptors here all came from a human donor in good health (CMV status not recorded). Some clones in this sample may be carry-over from other donors' samples.

This clonotype appeared once. The chain joins TRBV2 to TRBJ1-1; 7 nucleotides agree with TRBD1. Germline V lookup: CDR1 SNHLY, CDR2 FYNNEI. Losses at the gene ends were 5 bases for V and 5 bases for J; bases not matched to a gene: 8. The CDR3 is 14 amino acids. Here the CDR3 reads CASSRTGETTEAFF. The CDR3 DNA reads as TGTGCCAGCAGTCGAACAGGGGAGACGACTGAAGCTTTCTTT.

There are a few counts of this clonotype. The chain combines TRBV4-1 with TRBJ1-1; a weak D match, TRBD1 (5 bases). The CDR3 extends over 14 amino acids. The V and J ends lost 4 bases and 3 bases respectively, with 12 bases between them. Per the germline V gene, CDR1 is MGHRA and CDR2 is YSYEKL. The CDR3 bases are TGCGCCAGCAGCCCAGAGAGGGGAGACACTGAAGCTTTCTTT. Its translation: CASSPERGDTEAFF.

The chain employs TRBV24-1 and TRBJ2-1; 7 bases are a match to TRBD1. V lost 0 bases and J lost 1; bases outside the gene matches: 2. CDR3 length: 16 amino acids. Germline CDR1 KGHDR, CDR2 SFDVKD. The CDR3 region has the DNA TGTGCCACCAGTGATTTGAGGACAGGATCCTACAATGAGCAGTTCTTC. Residues: CATSDLRTGSYNEQFF.

This clonotype was picked up many times. The V gene is TRBV11-2, the J gene TRBJ2-1; 13 bases fit TRBD2. The CDR3 is 18 amino acids. Germline V CDR1 and CDR2: SGHAT, FQNNGV. The ends lost 3 bases at V and 6 bases at J; junction bases unmatched: 11. The CDR3 reads CASSFWTSGGHRVNEQFF. DNA for the CDR3: TGTGCCAGCAGCTTTTGGACTAGCGGGGGCCACAGGGTCAATGAGCAGTTCTTC. Combining the CDR3 with reference TRBV11-2 and TRBJ2-1 gives the whole variable domain EAGVAQSPRYKIIEKRQSVAFWCNPISGHATLYWYQQILGQGPKLLIQFQNNGVVDDSQLPKDRFSAERLKGVDSTLKIQPAKLEDSAVYLCASSFWTSGGHRVNEQFFGPGTRLTVL.

The chain links TRBV11-3 to TRBJ2-2, with 8 bases aligning to TRBD1. Germline CDR1 reads SGHNT; CDR2 reads YENEEA. The CDR3 totals 18 residues. Trimming at V came to 4 bases and at J to 6 bases, leaving 16 bases not matched to a gene. The CDR3: CASSSRTGSKGHPGELFF. The CDR3 bases are TGTGCCAGCAGCTCTCGGACAGGGTCTAAGGGGCACCCCGGGGAGCTGTTTTTT.

The V and J genes are TRBV10-3 and TRBJ2-6, with D perhaps TRBD1 (6 bases). Germline assignment: CDR1 ENHRY and CDR2 SYGVKD. The CDR3 totals 17 residues. Trimming took 6 bases from V and 0 from J, leaving 15 bases between them. DNA of the CDR3: TGTGCCATCAGCCCGGGACAACGCTTCTCTGGGGCCAACGTCCTGACTTTC. It is translated as CAISPGQRFSGANVLTF.

The V and J genes are TRBV6-6 and TRBJ2-1; 9 bases are a match to TRBD2. This CDR3 is 14 amino acids long. Germline lookup yields CDR1 MNHNY and CDR2 SVGAGI (reference sequence). V lost 11 bases and J lost 2; bases outside the gene matches: 7. CDR3 protein: CAVGGGGAYNEQFF. CDR3 coding DNA: TGTGCCGTTGGGGGCGGGGGGGCCTACAATGAGCAGTTCTTC.

V gene TRBV19 combines with J gene TRBJ1-5; 9 bases are shared with TRBD1. This CDR3 spans 14 amino acids. Germline trimming cut 6 bases from V and 4 bases from J; bases unmatched to any gene: 4. The germline gives CDR1 LNHDA, CDR2 SQIVND (reference sequence). The CDR3 DNA sequence: TGTGCCAGTAGGAAGACAGGGGGTAATCAGCCCCAGCATTTT. It specifies CASRKTGGNQPQHF.